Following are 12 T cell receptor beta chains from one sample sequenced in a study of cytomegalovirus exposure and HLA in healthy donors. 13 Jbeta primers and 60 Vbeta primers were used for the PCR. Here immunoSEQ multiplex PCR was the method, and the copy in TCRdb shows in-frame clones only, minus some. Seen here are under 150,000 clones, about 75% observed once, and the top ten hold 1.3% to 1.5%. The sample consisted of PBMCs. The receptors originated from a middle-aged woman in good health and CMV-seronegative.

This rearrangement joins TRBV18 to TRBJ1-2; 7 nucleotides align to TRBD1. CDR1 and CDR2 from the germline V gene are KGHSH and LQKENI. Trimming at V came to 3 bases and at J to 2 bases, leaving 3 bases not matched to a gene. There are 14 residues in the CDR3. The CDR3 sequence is CASSPTGSNYGYTF. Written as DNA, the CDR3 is TGTGCCAGCTCACCGACAGGGAGCAACTATGGCTACACCTTC. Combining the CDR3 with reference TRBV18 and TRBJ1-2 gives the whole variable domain NAGVMQNPRHLVRRRGQEARLRCSPMKGHSHVYWYRQLPEEGLKFMVYLQKENIIDESGMPKERFSAEFPKEGPSILRIQQVVRGDSAAYFCASSPTGSNYGYTFGSGTRLTVV.

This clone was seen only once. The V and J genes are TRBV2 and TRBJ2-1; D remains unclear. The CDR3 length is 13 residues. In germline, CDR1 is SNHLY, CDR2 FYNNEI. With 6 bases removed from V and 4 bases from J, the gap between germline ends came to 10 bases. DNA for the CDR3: TGTGCCAGCAGCGACACCCGATACAATGAGCAGTTCTTC. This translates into CASSDTRYNEQFF.

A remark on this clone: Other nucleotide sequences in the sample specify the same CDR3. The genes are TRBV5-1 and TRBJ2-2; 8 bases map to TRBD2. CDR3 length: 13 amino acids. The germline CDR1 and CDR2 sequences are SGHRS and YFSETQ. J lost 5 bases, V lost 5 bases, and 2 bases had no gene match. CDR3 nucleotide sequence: TGCGCCAGCAGTACGGGAGGGACCGGGGAGCTGTTTTTT. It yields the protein CASSTGGTGELFF.

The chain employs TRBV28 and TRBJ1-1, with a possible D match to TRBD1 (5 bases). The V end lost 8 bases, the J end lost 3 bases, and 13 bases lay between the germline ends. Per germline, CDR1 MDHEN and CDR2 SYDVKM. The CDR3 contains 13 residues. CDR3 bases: TGTGCCAGCGGCGGGACTCCTGACACTGAAGCTTTCTTT. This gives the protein CASGGTPDTEAFF.

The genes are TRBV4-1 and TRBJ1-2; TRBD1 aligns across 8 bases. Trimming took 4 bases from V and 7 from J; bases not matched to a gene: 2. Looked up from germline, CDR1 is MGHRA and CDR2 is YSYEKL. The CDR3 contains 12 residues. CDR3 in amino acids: CASSPGQGGYTF. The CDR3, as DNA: TGCGCCAGCAGCCCCGGACAGGGTGGCTACACCTTC.

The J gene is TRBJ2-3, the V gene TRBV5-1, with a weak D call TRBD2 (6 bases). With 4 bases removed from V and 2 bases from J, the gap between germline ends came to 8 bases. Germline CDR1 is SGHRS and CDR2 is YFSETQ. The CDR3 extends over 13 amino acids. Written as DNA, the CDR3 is TGCGCCAGCAGCCGGGGGTCCACAGATACGCAGTATTTT. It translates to CASSRGSTDTQYF.

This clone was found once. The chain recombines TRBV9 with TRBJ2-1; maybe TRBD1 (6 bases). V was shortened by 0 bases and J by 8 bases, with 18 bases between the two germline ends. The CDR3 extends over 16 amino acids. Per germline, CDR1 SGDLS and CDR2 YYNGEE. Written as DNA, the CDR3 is TGTGCCAGCAGCGTAGGTGGGGGCAAACATTATCATGAGCAGTTCTTC. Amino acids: CASSVGGGKHYHEQFF.

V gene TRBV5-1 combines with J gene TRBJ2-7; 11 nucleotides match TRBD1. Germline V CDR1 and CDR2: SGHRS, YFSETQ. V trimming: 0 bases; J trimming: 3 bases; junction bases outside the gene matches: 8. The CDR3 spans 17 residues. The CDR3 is CASSLVRDRGGHYEQYF. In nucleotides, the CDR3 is TGCGCCAGCAGCTTGGTCCGGGACAGGGGGGGACACTACGAGCAGTACTTC.

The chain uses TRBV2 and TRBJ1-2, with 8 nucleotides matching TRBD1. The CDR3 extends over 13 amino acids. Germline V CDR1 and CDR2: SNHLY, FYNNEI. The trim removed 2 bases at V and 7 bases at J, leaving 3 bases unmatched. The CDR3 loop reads CASSEQGARGYTF. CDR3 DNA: TGTGCCAGCAGTGAACAGGGGGCGCGTGGCTACACCTTC.

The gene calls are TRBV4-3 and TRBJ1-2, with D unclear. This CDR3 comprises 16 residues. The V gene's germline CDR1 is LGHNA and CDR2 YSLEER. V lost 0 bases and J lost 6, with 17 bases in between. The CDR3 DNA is TGCGCCAGCAGCCAAGATTCCCGGGTTCACTTAGATGGCTACACCTTC. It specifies CASSQDSRVHLDGYTF.

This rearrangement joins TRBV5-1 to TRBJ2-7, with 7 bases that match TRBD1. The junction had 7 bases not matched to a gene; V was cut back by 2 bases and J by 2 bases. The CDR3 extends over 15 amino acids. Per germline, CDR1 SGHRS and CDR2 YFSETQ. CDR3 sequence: CASSFLGTVPYEQYF. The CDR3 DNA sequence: TGCGCCAGCAGCTTCCTAGGGACAGTACCCTACGAGCAGTACTTC.

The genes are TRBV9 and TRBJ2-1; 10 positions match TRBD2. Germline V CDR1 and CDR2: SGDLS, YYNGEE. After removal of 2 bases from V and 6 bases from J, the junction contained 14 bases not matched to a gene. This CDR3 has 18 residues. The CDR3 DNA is TGTGCCAGCAGCGTCCAAAGGTACACTAGCGGGGACTTCAATGAGCAGTTCTTC. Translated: CASSVQRYTSGDFNEQFF.